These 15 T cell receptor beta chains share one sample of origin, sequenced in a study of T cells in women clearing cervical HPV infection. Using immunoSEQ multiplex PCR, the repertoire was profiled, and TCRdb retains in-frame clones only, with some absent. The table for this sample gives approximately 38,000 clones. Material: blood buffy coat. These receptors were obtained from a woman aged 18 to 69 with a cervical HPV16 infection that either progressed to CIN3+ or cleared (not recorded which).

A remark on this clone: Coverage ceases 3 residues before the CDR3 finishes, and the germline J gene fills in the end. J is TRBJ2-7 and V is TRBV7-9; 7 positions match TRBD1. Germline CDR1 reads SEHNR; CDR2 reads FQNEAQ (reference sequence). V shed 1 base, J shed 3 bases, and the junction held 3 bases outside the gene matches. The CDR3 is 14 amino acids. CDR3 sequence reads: CASSLGDRNYEQYF. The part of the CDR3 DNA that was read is TGTGCCAGCAGCTTAGGGGACAGAAACTACGAG.

The CDR3 DNA, read in part, is TGTGCCACCAGCAAGGGACAGGGGAATGAAAAA. As protein: CATSKGQGNEK. The whole CDR3 is CATSKGQGNEKLFF. This chain uses TRBV15 with TRBJ1-4; 10 nucleotides align to TRBD1. The DNA ends 3 residues before the CDR3 does, and the rest of the CDR3 is filled in from the germline J gene. This CDR3 contains 14 residues. Germline V lookup: CDR1 LNHNV, CDR2 YYDKDF (reference sequence). Trimming took 4 bases from V and 5 from J; bases not matched to a gene: 1.

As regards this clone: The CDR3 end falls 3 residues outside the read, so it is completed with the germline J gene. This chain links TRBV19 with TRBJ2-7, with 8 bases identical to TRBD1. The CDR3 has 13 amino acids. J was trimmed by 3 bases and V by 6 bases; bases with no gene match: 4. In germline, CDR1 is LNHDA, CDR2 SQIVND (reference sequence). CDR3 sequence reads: CASSPQGDYEQYF. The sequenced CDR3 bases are TGTGCCAGTAGCCCACAGGGGGACTACGAG.

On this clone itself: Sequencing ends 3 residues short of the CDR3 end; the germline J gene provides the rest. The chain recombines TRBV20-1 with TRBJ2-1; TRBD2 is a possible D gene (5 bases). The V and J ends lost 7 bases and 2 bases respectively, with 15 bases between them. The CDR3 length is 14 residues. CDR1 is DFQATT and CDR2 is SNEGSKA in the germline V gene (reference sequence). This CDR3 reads CSGTGSSAYNEQFF. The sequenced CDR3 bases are TGCAGTGGAACGGGGTCCTCCGCCTACAATGAG.

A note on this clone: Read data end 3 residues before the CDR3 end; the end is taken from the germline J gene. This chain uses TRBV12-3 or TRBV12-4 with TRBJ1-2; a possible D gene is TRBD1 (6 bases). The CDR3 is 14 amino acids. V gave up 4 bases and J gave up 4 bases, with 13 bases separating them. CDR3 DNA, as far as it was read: TGTGCCAGCAGTTCACATCAGGGGACCTATGGC. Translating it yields CASSSHQGTYG. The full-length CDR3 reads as CASSSHQGTYGYTF.

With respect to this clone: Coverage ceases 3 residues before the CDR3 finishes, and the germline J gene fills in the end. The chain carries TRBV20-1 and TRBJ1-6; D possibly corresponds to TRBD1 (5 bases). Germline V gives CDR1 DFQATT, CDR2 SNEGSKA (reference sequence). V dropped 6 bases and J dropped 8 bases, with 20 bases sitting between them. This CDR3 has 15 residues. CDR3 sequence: CSAKTAGRADSPLHF. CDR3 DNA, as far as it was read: TGCAGTGCCAAAACCGCCGGCAGGGCGGATTCACCC.

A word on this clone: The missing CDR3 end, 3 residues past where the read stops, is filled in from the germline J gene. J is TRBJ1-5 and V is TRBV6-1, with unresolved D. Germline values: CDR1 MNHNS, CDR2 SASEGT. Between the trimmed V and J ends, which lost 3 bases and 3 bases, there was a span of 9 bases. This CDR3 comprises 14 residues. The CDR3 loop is CASSERAPNQPQHF. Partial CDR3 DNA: TGTGCCAGCAGTGAGAGGGCACCCAATCAGCCC.

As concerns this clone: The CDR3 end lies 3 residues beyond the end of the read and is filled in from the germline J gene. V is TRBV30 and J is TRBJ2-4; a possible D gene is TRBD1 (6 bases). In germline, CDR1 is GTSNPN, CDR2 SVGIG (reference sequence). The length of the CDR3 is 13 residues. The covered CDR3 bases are TGTGCCTGGAGTGTAAGGGCAGGGGACGGT. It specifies CAWSVRAGDG. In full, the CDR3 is CAWSVRAGDGQYF.

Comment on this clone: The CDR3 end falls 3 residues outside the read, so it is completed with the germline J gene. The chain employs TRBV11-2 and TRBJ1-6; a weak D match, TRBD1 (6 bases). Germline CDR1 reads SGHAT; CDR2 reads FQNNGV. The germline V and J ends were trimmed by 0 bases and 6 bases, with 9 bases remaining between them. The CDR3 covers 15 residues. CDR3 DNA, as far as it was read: TGTGCCAGCAGCTTAGAGCCAGGGGCTAATTCACCC. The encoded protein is CASSLEPGANSP. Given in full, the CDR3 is CASSLEPGANSPLHF.

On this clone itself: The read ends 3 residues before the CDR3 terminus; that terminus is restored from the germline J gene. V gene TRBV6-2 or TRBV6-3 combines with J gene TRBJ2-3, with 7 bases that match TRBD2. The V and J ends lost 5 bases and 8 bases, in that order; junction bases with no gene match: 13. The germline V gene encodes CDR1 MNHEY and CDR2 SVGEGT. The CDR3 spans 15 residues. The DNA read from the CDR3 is TGTGCCAGCAGTCTCCCGACTAGCAGTAAGGGTACG. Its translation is CASSLPTSSKGT. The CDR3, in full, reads CASSLPTSSKGTQYF.

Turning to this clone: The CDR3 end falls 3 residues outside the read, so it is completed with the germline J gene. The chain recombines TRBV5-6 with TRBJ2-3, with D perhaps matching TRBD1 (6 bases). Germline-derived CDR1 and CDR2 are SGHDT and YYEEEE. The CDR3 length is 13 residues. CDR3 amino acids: CASSIQGGETQYF. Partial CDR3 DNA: TGTGCCAGCAGTATACAGGGTGGGGAGACG.

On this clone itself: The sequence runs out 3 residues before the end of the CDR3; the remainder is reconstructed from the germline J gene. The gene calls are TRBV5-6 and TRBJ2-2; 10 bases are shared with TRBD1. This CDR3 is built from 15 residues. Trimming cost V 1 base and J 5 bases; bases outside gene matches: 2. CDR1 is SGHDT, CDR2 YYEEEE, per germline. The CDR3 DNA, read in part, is TGTGCCAGCAGCTTGCAGGACAGGGGGACCGGGGAG. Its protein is CASSLQDRGTGE. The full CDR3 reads CASSLQDRGTGELFF. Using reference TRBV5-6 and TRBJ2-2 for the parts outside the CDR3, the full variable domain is DAGVTQSPTHLIKTRGQQVTLRCSPKSGHDTVSWYQQALGQGPQFIFQYYEEEERQRGNFPDRFSGHQFPNYSSELNVNALLLGDSALYLCASSLQDRGTGELFFGEGSRLTVL.

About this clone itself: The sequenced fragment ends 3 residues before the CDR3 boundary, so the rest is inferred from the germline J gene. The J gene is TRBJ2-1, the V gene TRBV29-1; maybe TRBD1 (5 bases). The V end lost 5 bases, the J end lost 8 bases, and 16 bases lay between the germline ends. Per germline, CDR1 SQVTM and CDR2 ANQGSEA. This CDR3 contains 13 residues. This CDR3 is CSVRDSNLHEQFF. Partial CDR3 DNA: TGCAGCGTTCGTGACAGCAACCTTCATGAG.

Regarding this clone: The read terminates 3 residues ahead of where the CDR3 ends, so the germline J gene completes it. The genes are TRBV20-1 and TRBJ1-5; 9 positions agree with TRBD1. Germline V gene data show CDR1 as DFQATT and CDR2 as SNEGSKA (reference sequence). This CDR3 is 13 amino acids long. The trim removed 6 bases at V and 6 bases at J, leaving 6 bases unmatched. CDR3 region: CSATMTGGQPQHF. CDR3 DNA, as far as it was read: TGCAGTGCAACAATGACAGGGGGTCAGCCC.

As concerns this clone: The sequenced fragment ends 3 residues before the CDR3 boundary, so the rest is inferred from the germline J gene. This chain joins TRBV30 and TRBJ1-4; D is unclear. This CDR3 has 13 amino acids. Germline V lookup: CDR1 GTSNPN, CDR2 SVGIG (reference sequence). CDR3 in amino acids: CAWSPDQRYKLFF. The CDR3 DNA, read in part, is TGTGCCTGGAGCCCAGACCAGCGGTACAAA.